The 12 T cell receptor beta chains in this list originate from one sample, sequenced in a study of PD-1 blockade in classical Hodgkin lymphoma. The method was immunoSEQ multiplex PCR; TCRdb's version includes in-frame clones alone and lacks a portion of them. The sample includes 75,000 to 100,000 clones, approximately 88% of them seen just once. All patients experienced relapse after autologous stem cell transplantation, and brentuximab vedotin exposure was variable. Material: peripheral blood mononuclear cells (PBMCs), obtained at baseline. Receptors originate from a human donor with classical Hodgkin lymphoma.

The chain links TRBV18 to TRBJ2-1; 9 bases are a match to TRBD2. Germline V lookup: CDR1 KGHSH, CDR2 LQKENI. This CDR3 has 16 residues. J lost 0 bases, V lost 4 bases, and 4 bases had no gene match. CDR3 in DNA: TGTGCCAGCTCACACAGCGGGGGGAGCTCCTACAATGAGCAGTTCTTC. Residues: CASSHSGGSSYNEQFF. Combining the CDR3 with reference TRBV18 and TRBJ2-1 gives the whole variable domain NAGVMQNPRHLVRRRGQEARLRCSPMKGHSHVYWYRQLPEEGLKFMVYLQKENIIDESGMPKERFSAEFPKEGPSILRIQQVVRGDSAAYFCASSHSGGSSYNEQFFGPGTRLTVL.

The chain couples TRBV27 to TRBJ2-3; 13 bases map to TRBD2. This CDR3 spans 18 amino acids. Germline V lookup: CDR1 MNHEY, CDR2 SMNVEV (reference sequence). J was trimmed by 1 base and V by 2 bases; bases with no gene match: 6. The CDR3 bases are TGTGCCAGCAGTTTAACTAGCGGGAGGGTCCTACGCACAGATACGCAGTATTTT. It specifies CASSLTSGRVLRTDTQYF.

This chain links TRBV20-1 with TRBJ2-5; 7 bases agree with TRBD2. Germline values: CDR1 DFQATT, CDR2 SNEGSKA (reference sequence). The CDR3 contains 11 residues. The CDR3 sequence is CSPGGGETQYF. CDR3 nucleotides: TGCAGCCCTGGGGGGGGAGAGACCCAGTACTTC.

V usage is TRBV11-2 and J usage is TRBJ2-7; 10 positions agree with TRBD2. J was trimmed by 0 bases and V by 5 bases; bases with no gene match: 13. Germline assignment: CDR1 SGHAT and CDR2 FQNNGV. The CDR3 runs 18 residues. CDR3 DNA sequence: TGTGCCAGCAGCCCCATACGACTAGCGGGCCCTAACTCCTACGAGCAGTACTTC. Translated, it gives CASSPIRLAGPNSYEQYF.

The genes are TRBV18 and TRBJ2-1; weak D call: TRBD2 (6 bases). Trimming removed 3 bases from V and 4 bases from J, with 13 bases in between. The CDR3 covers 15 residues. Germline V lookup: CDR1 KGHSH, CDR2 LQKENI. The CDR3, as DNA: TGTGCCAGCTCACCGCGGGGCCTCGATTACAATGAGCAGTTCTTC. This encodes CASSPRGLDYNEQFF.

This clone was seen a handful of times. The V call is TRBV28, the J call TRBJ2-3, with a weak D call TRBD1 (5 bases). The CDR3 extends over 15 amino acids. The V end lost 5 bases, the J end lost 1 base, and 13 bases lay between the germline ends. Germline CDR1 reads MDHEN; CDR2 reads SYDVKM. The CDR3 nucleotides are TGTGCCAGCAGTCAACAGGTCTCTCGCACAGATACGCAGTATTTT. Translated, it gives CASSQQVSRTDTQYF.

This sequence joins TRBV28 and TRBJ2-1; D possibly matches TRBD1 or TRBD2 (5 bases each). The CDR3 has 16 residues. V was cut by 5 bases and J by 1 base, with 15 bases left in between. From germline, CDR1 is MDHEN and CDR2 SYDVKM. CDR3 residues: CASSPLGVSSYNEQFF. The CDR3 DNA reads TGTGCCAGCAGTCCCTTGGGGGTGTCTTCCTACAATGAGCAGTTCTTC.

This chain joins TRBV5-1 and TRBJ2-5; 7 positions agree with TRBD1. Germline-derived CDR1 and CDR2 are SGHRS and YFSETQ. The CDR3 is 15 amino acids. J lost 1 base, V lost 3 bases, and 6 bases had no gene match. The CDR3 DNA follows: TGCGCCAGCAGCTCGTACAGGGGCGTCCAAGAGACCCAGTACTTC. Translation gives CASSSYRGVQETQYF.

This rearrangement joins TRBV5-6 to TRBJ2-1, with D possibly being TRBD1 or TRBD2 (5 bases each). V lost 0 bases to trimming and J lost 12 bases, with 13 bases between them. The CDR3 covers 13 residues. The germline gives CDR1 SGHDT, CDR2 YYEEEE. This CDR3 is CASSLGGTGGQFF. CDR3 nucleotides: TGTGCCAGCAGCTTGGGTGGGACCGGTGGGCAGTTCTTC.

This chain links TRBV18 with TRBJ1-1; a weak D match, TRBD1 (6 bases). The CDR3 covers 13 residues. With 6 bases removed from V and 0 bases from J, the gap between germline ends came to 8 bases. Germline values: CDR1 KGHSH, CDR2 LQKENI. The CDR3, as DNA: TGTGCCAGCTCGAGGGGGGTGAACACTGAAGCTTTCTTT. Protein: CASSRGVNTEAFF.

The rearrangement links TRBV9 to TRBJ2-5; D is ambiguous. Trimming cost V 2 bases and J 5 bases, with 10 bases left between them. CDR3 length: 13 amino acids. CDR1 is SGDLS and CDR2 is YYNGEE in the germline V gene. The DNA for the CDR3 is TGTGCCAGCAGCGTGGCCCCGTGGGAGACCCAGTACTTC. It codes for CASSVAPWETQYF. The full variable domain, rest sourced from reference TRBV9 and TRBJ2-5, is DSGVTQTPKHLITATGQRVTLRCSPRSGDLSVYWYQQSLDQGLQFLIQYYNGEERAKGNILERFSAQQFPDLHSELNLSSLELGDSALYFCASSVAPWETQYFGPGTRLLVL.

This chain uses TRBV5-1 with TRBJ2-1; D is undetermined. V shed 0 bases and J shed 5 bases, with 12 bases lying between them. Germline assignment: CDR1 SGHRS and CDR2 YFSETQ. The CDR3 has 15 residues. The CDR3 DNA follows: TGCGCCAGCAGCTTGGTAGTTTGGGAACACAATGAGCAGTTCTTC. Protein product: CASSLVVWEHNEQFF.